The 26 T cell receptor beta chains presented below share a single source sample, sequenced in a study of cytomegalovirus exposure and HLA in healthy donors. Profiled with immunoSEQ multiplex PCR; TCRdb holds only in-frame clones, not every one. The table includes 70,000 to 80,000 clones, 94% detected once. What was sequenced was PBMCs. These receptor sequences come from a woman between 18 and 29 years old in good health and CMV-seropositive.

This chain joins TRBV6-6 and TRBJ1-1, with TRBD1 matching 7 bases. Trimming removed 2 bases from V and 3 bases from J; junction bases left unmatched: 6. Looked up from germline, CDR1 is MNHNY and CDR2 is SVGAGI (reference sequence). The length of the CDR3 is 15 residues. Here the CDR3 reads CASSYDHRGDTEAFF. The DNA of the CDR3 is TGTGCCAGCAGTTACGACCACAGGGGAGACACTGAAGCTTTCTTT.

The rearrangement links TRBV2 to TRBJ1-1; D possibly corresponds to TRBD1 (5 bases). The CDR3 spans 14 residues. CDR1 is SNHLY, CDR2 FYNNEI, per germline. V dropped 6 bases and J dropped 0 bases, with 11 bases sitting between them. In DNA form, the CDR3 reads TGTGCCAGCAGCCCCCGGGGGGTGAACACTGAAGCTTTCTTT. Protein: CASSPRGVNTEAFF.

The gene calls are TRBV11-3 and TRBJ2-1, with 7 bases identical to TRBD2. CDR1 is SGHNT and CDR2 is YENEEA in the germline V gene. Germline trimming cut 1 base from V and 3 bases from J; bases unmatched to any gene: 3. This CDR3 has 15 amino acids. Here the CDR3 reads CASSLGAGNYNEQFF. CDR3 in DNA: TGTGCCAGCAGCTTAGGAGCGGGAAACTACAATGAGCAGTTCTTC.

There are a few counts of this clone. This sequence joins TRBV5-8 and TRBJ2-7; the match to TRBD2 covers 7 bases. Germline V gene data show CDR1 as SGHTS and CDR2 as YDEGEE. This CDR3 contains 11 residues. J lost 6 bases, V lost 7 bases, and 4 bases had no gene match. CDR3 DNA sequence: TGTGCCAGCTTTGGCGGGGGCGAGCAGTACTTC. This encodes CASFGGGEQYF. Based on the CDR3 plus reference TRBV5-8 and TRBJ2-7, the full variable domain is EAGVTQSPTHLIKTRGQQATLRCSPISGHTSVYWYQQALGLGLQFLLWYDEGEERNRGNFPPRFSGRQFPNYSSELNVNALELEDSALYLCASFGGGEQYFGPGTRLTVT.

The chain employs TRBV2 and TRBJ2-3, with 10 bases lining up with TRBD1. Germline CDR1 SNHLY, CDR2 FYNNEI. The CDR3 spans 15 residues. V lost 2 bases to trimming and J lost 3 bases; unmatched junction nucleotides: 2. CDR3 DNA sequence: TGTGCCAGCAGTGAACAGGACAGGGGGACAGATACGCAGTATTTT. Protein product: CASSEQDRGTDTQYF.

The rearrangement joins TRBV5-4 to TRBJ2-7; TRBD2 matches at 11 bases. Unmatched junction bases numbered 8, after V lost 2 bases and J lost 1 base. This CDR3 is 17 amino acids long. Germline-derived CDR1 and CDR2 are SGHNT and YYREEE (reference sequence). The CDR3 here is CASSFKLAGVSSYEQYF. Here the CDR3 DNA reads TGTGCCAGCAGCTTTAAACTAGCGGGAGTCTCATCCTACGAGCAGTACTTC.

This clone was counted a single time. The chain joins TRBV7-8 to TRBJ2-1; 12 bases are shared with TRBD2. The CDR3 loop spans 16 amino acids. The junction had 9 bases not matched to a gene; V was cut back by 5 bases and J by 7 bases. Germline assignment: CDR1 SGHVS and CDR2 FQNEAQ. The CDR3 reads CASSRTSGTGMNEQFF. The CDR3 region has the DNA TGTGCCAGCAGCCGGACTAGCGGGACAGGGATGAATGAGCAGTTCTTC.

The chain links TRBV7-9 to TRBJ1-1; possible D gene TRBD1, 5 bases. CDR3 size: 16 residues. Germline values: CDR1 SEHNR, CDR2 FQNEAQ (reference sequence). The V gene lost 4 bases and the J gene lost 5 bases, with 20 bases spanning the gap. The CDR3 nucleotides are TGTGCCAGCAGCTCAGAAGCAGGGTTCTCATTGACTGAAGCTTTCTTT. This codes for CASSSEAGFSLTEAFF.

The V call is TRBV7-9, the J call TRBJ2-5; no firm D call. CDR3 length equals 15 residues. V lost 5 bases and J lost 5, with 18 bases in between. Germline V lookup: CDR1 SEHNR, CDR2 FQNEAQ (reference sequence). CDR3 protein: CASSPGASRGETQYF. CDR3 DNA sequence: TGTGCCAGCAGCCCAGGTGCCTCCCGTGGGGAGACCCAGTACTTC.

The V call is TRBV5-4, the J call TRBJ2-3, with TRBD2 matching 10 bases. V lost 1 base and J lost 6; bases outside the gene matches: 8. This CDR3 spans 16 amino acids. Germline lookup yields CDR1 SGHNT and CDR2 YYREEE (reference sequence). The CDR3 DNA follows: TGTGCCAGCAGCTTGTTTCAGCGGGAGGGCCTGGATACGCAGTATTTT. It yields the protein CASSLFQREGLDTQYF. Full variable domain (rest looked up from reference TRBV5-4 and TRBJ2-3): ETGVTQSPTHLIKTRGQQVTLRCSSQSGHNTVSWYQQALGQGPQFIFQYYREEENGRGNFPPRFSGLQFPNYSSELNVNALELDDSALYLCASSLFQREGLDTQYFGPGTRLTVL.

This chain uses TRBV20-1 with TRBJ1-4; the D is unclear. The germline gives CDR1 DFQATT, CDR2 SNEGSKA (reference sequence). This CDR3 is built from 11 residues. V shed 6 bases and J shed 4 bases, with 6 bases lying between them. The CDR3 protein is CSAENNEKLFF. The CDR3 DNA is TGCAGTGCAGAGAATAATGAAAAACTGTTTTTT.

J is TRBJ1-3 and V is TRBV5-1; 7 bases align to TRBD1. The CDR3 consists of 17 residues. The trim removed 4 bases at V and 0 bases at J, leaving 10 bases unmatched. Per the germline V gene, CDR1 is SGHRS and CDR2 is YFSETQ. Here the CDR3 reads CASSRRDTGDSGNTIYF. CDR3 in DNA: TGCGCCAGCAGCCGCCGGGACACAGGGGACTCTGGAAACACCATATATTTT.

The chain uses TRBV7-2 and TRBJ2-2, with 8 bases identical to TRBD2. The V segment lost 4 bases and the J segment 5 bases; nucleotides outside the gene matches: 9. Germline V gives CDR1 SGHTA, CDR2 FQGNSA. The CDR3 is 16 residues long. CDR3 loop: CASSSNSGDRTGELFF. The DNA of the CDR3 is TGTGCCAGCAGCTCCAATAGCGGGGATAGGACCGGGGAGCTGTTTTTT.

V is TRBV4-2 and J is TRBJ2-3; 8 nucleotides line up with TRBD2. The junction had 7 bases not matched to a gene; V was cut back by 0 bases and J by 5 bases. Germline V gene data show CDR1 as LGHNA and CDR2 as YNFKEQ. The CDR3 sequence is 16 residues long. CDR3 DNA: TGTGCCAGCAGCCAAGACCCGGGGGGGGGCGGAGATACGCAGTATTTT. It yields the protein CASSQDPGGGGDTQYF.

This clone was detected only once. The chain uses TRBV27 and TRBJ1-2; D is unclear. V lost 5 bases and J 3 bases, leaving 10 bases between the germline ends. Germline V CDR1 and CDR2: MNHEY, SMNVEV (reference sequence). The CDR3 is made up of 13 amino acids. The CDR3 DNA reads as TGTGCCAGCAGTAGAGGGCAACACTATGGCTACACCTTC. Translating gives CASSRGQHYGYTF.

The V and J genes are TRBV28 and TRBJ1-2, with 7 bases matching TRBD1. V was clipped by 2 bases and J by 6 bases; unmatched bases: 3. The germline gives CDR1 MDHEN, CDR2 SYDVKM. CDR3 length: 13 residues. The chain's CDR3 is CASSLGDSNGYTF. As DNA, the CDR3 is TGTGCCAGCAGTTTAGGGGACAGTAATGGCTACACCTTC.

In its sample, this clone was seen a few times. The rearrangement joins TRBV29-1 to TRBJ2-4; TRBD2 aligns across 14 bases. V was pared by 7 bases and J by 14 bases, with 10 bases of the junction left unmatched. The CDR3 contains 13 residues. Per germline, CDR1 SQVTM and CDR2 ANQGSEA. CDR3 coding DNA: TGCAGCGCATCCGGGACTAGCGGGAGTCGGAAGTACTTC. It codes for CSASGTSGSRKYF.

The CDR3 DNA is TGTGCCAGCAGTCCGGGACTCAACCGGGACAGATATCAGCCCCAGCATTTT. Residues: CASSPGLNRDRYQPQHF. This chain uses TRBV28 with TRBJ1-5; TRBD1 agrees at 7 bases. The V and J ends lost 5 bases and 5 bases, in that order; junction bases with no gene match: 15. The CDR3 consists of 17 residues. Germline assignment: CDR1 MDHEN and CDR2 SYDVKM. Complete variable domain (other parts from reference TRBV28 and TRBJ1-5): DVKVTQSSRYLVKRTGEKVFLECVQDMDHENMFWYRQDPGLGLRLIYFSYDVKMKEKGDIPEGYSVSREKKERFSLILESASTNQTSMYLCASSPGLNRDRYQPQHFGDGTRLSIL.

This chain links TRBV4-2 with TRBJ2-2; 11 bases are a match to TRBD2. J gave up 8 bases and V 8 bases, and 16 bases lay outside the gene matches. Per the germline V gene, CDR1 is LGHNA and CDR2 is YNFKEQ. The CDR3 extends over 17 amino acids. Here the CDR3 reads CASHPSLAGGGSGELFF. The CDR3 DNA reads TGTGCCAGCCATCCCTCCTTAGCGGGAGGGGGCTCTGGGGAGCTGTTTTTT.

Only a few counts were recorded for this clone. The rearrangement joins TRBV7-9 to TRBJ1-1; the D gene is possibly TRBD1 (5 bases). V lost 2 bases to trimming and J lost 5 bases, with 9 bases between them. Germline CDR1 is SEHNR and CDR2 is FQNEAQ (reference sequence). The CDR3 is 13 residues long. CDR3 DNA sequence: TGTGCCAGCAGCTTATTTGGGGGGACTGAAGCTTTCTTT. Protein sequence: CASSLFGGTEAFF. Variable domain in full (rest from reference TRBV7-9 and TRBJ1-1): DTGVSQNPRHKITKRGQNVTFRCDPISEHNRLYWYRQTLGQGPEFLTYFQNEAQLEKSRLLSDRFSAERPKGSFSTLEIQRTEQGDSAMYLCASSLFGGTEAFFGQGTRLTVV.

This clone occurred once. The V and J genes are TRBV28 and TRBJ1-2; D not resolved. The CDR3 has 12 amino acids. Germline values: CDR1 MDHEN, CDR2 SYDVKM. The V end lost 8 bases, the J end lost 4 bases, and 11 bases lay between the germline ends. As DNA, the CDR3 is TGTGCCAGCGGAGACGGTCCCTATGGCTACACCTTC. This encodes CASGDGPYGYTF.

The chain uses TRBV6-1 and TRBJ2-7; a weak D match, TRBD1 (5 bases). Germline assignment: CDR1 MNHNS and CDR2 SASEGT. V shed 8 bases and J shed 0 bases, with 14 bases lying between them. CDR3 length: 14 amino acids. CDR3 DNA sequence: TGTGCCAGCCGACAGCTTTTAAGCTCCTACGAGCAGTACTTC. It codes for CASRQLLSSYEQYF.

J is TRBJ2-7 and V is TRBV6-6; D might be TRBD1 (6 bases). This CDR3 spans 15 amino acids. V was pared by 0 bases and J by 3 bases, with 12 bases between. Looked up from germline, CDR1 is MNHNY and CDR2 is SVGAGI (reference sequence). The CDR3 sequence is CASSYSTGTFYEQYF. The CDR3 DNA sequence: TGTGCCAGCAGTTACTCGACCGGGACATTCTACGAGCAGTACTTC.

The chain is built from TRBV2 and TRBJ2-7, with D unresolved. The CDR3 extends over 14 amino acids. The V and J ends lost 6 bases and 0 bases respectively, with 12 bases between them. Looked up from germline, CDR1 is SNHLY and CDR2 is FYNNEI. The CDR3 coding sequence is TGTGCCAGCAGGGAGAAGTGGAGCTCCTACGAGCAGTACTTC. Residues: CASREKWSSYEQYF.

The genes are TRBV6-1 and TRBJ1-2; 10 bases match TRBD1. CDR3 length: 13 residues. The germline V gene has CDR1 MNHNS and CDR2 SASEGT. V was clipped by 3 bases and J by 7 bases; unmatched bases: 2. The CDR3 reads CASSDRDRGGYTF. As DNA, the CDR3 is TGTGCCAGCAGTGACCGGGACAGGGGTGGCTACACCTTC.

The chain combines TRBV28 with TRBJ1-5, with a possible D match to TRBD1 (6 bases). V dropped 4 bases and J dropped 4 bases, with 20 bases sitting between them. CDR1 is MDHEN, CDR2 SYDVKM, per germline. The CDR3 consists of 17 residues. The CDR3 here is CASSSLDQWGPNQPQHF. The CDR3 nucleotides are TGTGCCAGCAGTTCCCTGGACCAATGGGGGCCTAATCAGCCCCAGCATTTT.